This T cell receptor beta chain was identified in a study of blood T cell repertoires in COVID-19. Study as a whole: The samples span acute and convalescent COVID-19 from the United States, Italy and Spain. PBMCs, B-cell-depleted T cells, or T cells were the source of the cDNA or gDNA that made up the material.

Methods used by the authors: Estimation of nucleated cell counts was performed using reference gene primer amplification. Profiling relied on immunoSEQ multiplex PCR, and the TCRdb table lists in-frame clones only, not all of them. V, J and clone size are those of that table, while D and trimming were read from the DNA. The profile shows fewer than 20,000 clones, about four fifths of them singletons. In germline, CDR1 is LNHDA, CDR2 SQIVND (reference sequence). V lost 2 bases, J lost 2 bases, and 13 bases lay in between. This CDR3 has 16 amino acids. Sequencing was performed on peripheral blood. This receptor was taken from a man aged 35 to 55 with active or convalescent COVID-19. V is TRBV19 and J is TRBJ1-3; maybe TRBD1 (5 bases). CDR3 nucleotides: TGTGCCAGTAGTATAAGCCGGACACCTCCTGGAAACACCATATATTTT. Protein: CASSISRTPPGNTIYF.